One TCR beta chain is described in this entry. Germline CDR1 reads SGHNT; CDR2 reads YYREEE (reference sequence). V lost 10 bases and J lost 0; bases outside the gene matches: 4. CDR3 length equals 13 residues. These data are taken from a study of blood T cell repertoires in COVID-19. Sequencing used immunoSEQ multiplex PCR; TCRdb keeps in-frame clones, though not all of them. Here the sample spans over 250,000 clones, over 70% being singletons. The material sequenced was peripheral blood. The sequence was collected from a woman aged 80 or over with acute or convalescent COVID-19. This chain links TRBV5-4 with TRBJ2-1; 7 bases match TRBD2. The DNA for the CDR3 is TGTGCCGGGGGGGGGAGCTCCTACAATGAGCAGTTCTTC. It is translated as CAGGGSSYNEQFF. Full variable domain (remainder filled in from reference TRBV5-4 and TRBJ2-1): ETGVTQSPTHLIKTRGQQVTLRCSSQSGHNTVSWYQQALGQGPQFIFQYYREEENGRGNFPPRFSGLQFPNYSSELNVNALELDDSALYLCAGGGSSYNEQFFGPGTRLTVL.